A selection of T cell receptor beta chains follows, all from one sample in a study of T-cell reconstitution after alpha-beta-depleted transplantation in children. TCRdb ran MiXCR on the PCR reads and lists one entry per CDR3 protein. In the table there are some 100,000 distinct CDR3 sequences, roughly a sixth of which are singletons. The sample in question was PBMCs, mostly from graft donor cells, obtained 180 days after TCRalphabeta/CD19-depleted stem cell transplant. The receptors here all came from a male patient aged 2-15 years who had a stem cell transplant for acute lymphoblastic leukemia, so the T cells may come from the graft donor. Each CDR3 is given with its conserved first and last residue. Each record gives: V gene, J gene, clone size, D gene, CDR3 DNA, CDR3 protein. The D gene is left open where the match is weak. Clone sizes are given selectively: once, few, many, or a class where the clone is expanded.

v_gene: TRBV20-1
j_gene: TRBJ2-4
abundance: NA
d_gene: TRBD2
CDR3nt: TGCAGTGCTAGAGATCACCGCGCGCCTAGCGGGGGACTAGCCAAAAACATTCAGTACTTC
CDR3aa: CSARDHRAPSGGLAKNIQYF

v_gene: TRBV6-2/TRBV6-3
j_gene: TRBJ2-1
abundance: few
d_gene: TRBD1
CDR3nt: TGTGCCAGCAGTTGGTACAGGGGAACCTACAATGAGCAGTTCTTC
CDR3aa: CASSWYRGTYNEQFF

v_gene: TRBV4-1
j_gene: TRBJ1-4
abundance: NA
d_gene: TRBD1
CDR3nt: TGCGCCAGCAGCCGGAATGACAGGGGGGGAGAAAAACTGTTTTTT
CDR3aa: CASSRNDRGGEKLFF

v_gene: TRBV18
j_gene: TRBJ1-1
abundance: few
d_gene: NA
CDR3nt: TGTGCCAGCTCCCCTCTCCCGCAGACTGAAGCTTTCTTT
CDR3aa: CASSPLPQTEAFF

v_gene: TRBV7-8
j_gene: TRBJ2-4
abundance: NA
d_gene: TRBD1
CDR3nt: TGTGCCAGCTGTTCGGACAGGTTAGCGAACATTCAGTACTTC
CDR3aa: CASCSDRLANIQYF

v_gene: TRBV5-6
j_gene: TRBJ2-3
abundance: many
d_gene: TRBD2
CDR3nt: TGTGCCAGCAGCTCACCTTTAGCGGGGGGGAGGCAGTATTTT
CDR3aa: CASSSPLAGGRQYF

v_gene: TRBV3-1
j_gene: TRBJ1-1
abundance: NA
d_gene: NA
CDR3nt: TGTGCCAGCAGCCAAGCCGCCCACAGCTCACATGCTTTCTTT
CDR3aa: CASSQAAHSSHAFF

v_gene: TRBV27
j_gene: TRBJ2-5
abundance: NA
d_gene: NA
CDR3nt: TGTGCCAGCAGTTTATCTCCGGCCATCCAGACCCAGTACTTC
CDR3aa: CASSLSPAIQTQYF

v_gene: TRBV5-5
j_gene: TRBJ2-1
abundance: NA
d_gene: NA
CDR3nt: TGTGCCAGCAGCAGGCCGTTTGCAGGGAACATCCACAATGAGCAGTTCTTC
CDR3aa: CASSRPFAGNIHNEQFF

v_gene: TRBV12-5
j_gene: TRBJ2-7
abundance: NA
d_gene: NA
CDR3nt: TGTGCTAGTGGTAGACTTCTTCCCTACGAGCAGTACTTC
CDR3aa: CASGRLLPYEQYF

v_gene: TRBV12-3/TRBV12-4
j_gene: TRBJ1-1
abundance: few
d_gene: NA
CDR3nt: TGTGCCAGCAGTTCCAACAGTGTACCGAACACTGAAGCTTTCTTT
CDR3aa: CASSSNSVPNTEAFF

v_gene: TRBV6-1
j_gene: TRBJ2-4
abundance: NA
d_gene: TRBD1
CDR3nt: TGTGCCAGCAGCCAGGGGGACAGGGAGAGGGCCAAAAACATTCAGTACTTC
CDR3aa: CASSQGDRERAKNIQYF

v_gene: TRBV7-2
j_gene: TRBJ1-6
abundance: many
d_gene: NA
CDR3nt: TGTGCCAGCAGCTTCCGGAGCTCCTATAATTCACCCCTCCACTTT
CDR3aa: CASSFRSSYNSPLHF

v_gene: TRBV5-6
j_gene: TRBJ1-2
abundance: NA
d_gene: TRBD1
CDR3nt: TGTGCCAACAGCTTCGTACAGGGGGCAAGGGGCTACACCTTC
CDR3aa: CANSFVQGARGYTF

v_gene: TRBV20-1
j_gene: TRBJ2-2
abundance: many
d_gene: NA
CDR3nt: TGCAGTGCTAGAGTGGGGGGGAACACCGGGGAGCTGTTTTTT
CDR3aa: CSARVGGNTGELFF

v_gene: TRBV21-1
j_gene: TRBJ2-5
abundance: NA
d_gene: NA
CDR3nt: TGTGCCAGCAGCAATAGGCTAGAACCCAAAGAGACCCAGTACTTC
CDR3aa: CASSNRLEPKETQYF

v_gene: TRBV3-1
j_gene: TRBJ2-7
abundance: few
d_gene: TRBD2
CDR3nt: TGTGCCAGCAGCCACCTCGGGGGGGCGAGCGAGCAGTACTTC
CDR3aa: CASSHLGGASEQYF

v_gene: TRBV5-1
j_gene: TRBJ2-3
abundance: NA
d_gene: NA
CDR3nt: TGCGCCAGCAGCCCTTCCCCGGGGCTGGCAGATACGCAGTATTTT
CDR3aa: CASSPSPGLADTQYF

v_gene: TRBV19
j_gene: TRBJ2-5
abundance: few
d_gene: NA
CDR3nt: TGTGCCAGTAGTATCACCCCCGGAGAAGAGACCCAGTACTTC
CDR3aa: CASSITPGEETQYF

v_gene: TRBV10-2
j_gene: TRBJ2-3
abundance: NA
d_gene: NA
CDR3nt: TGCGCCAGCAGTGGGAATACGCAGTATTTT
CDR3aa: CASSGNTQYF

v_gene: TRBV10-3
j_gene: TRBJ1-2
abundance: many
d_gene: NA
CDR3nt: TGTGCCATCAGCGAGGGCAGGAATGAGGGCTACACCTTC
CDR3aa: CAISEGRNEGYTF

v_gene: TRBV6-1
j_gene: TRBJ1-5
abundance: few
d_gene: NA
CDR3nt: TGTGCCAGCAGGATAAGAGCTTATAGCAATCAGCCCCAGCATTTT
CDR3aa: CASRIRAYSNQPQHF

v_gene: TRBV11-2
j_gene: TRBJ1-1
abundance: few
d_gene: NA
CDR3nt: TGTGCCAGCAGCCGTACCGGGGTGACTGAAGCTTTCTTT
CDR3aa: CASSRTGVTEAFF